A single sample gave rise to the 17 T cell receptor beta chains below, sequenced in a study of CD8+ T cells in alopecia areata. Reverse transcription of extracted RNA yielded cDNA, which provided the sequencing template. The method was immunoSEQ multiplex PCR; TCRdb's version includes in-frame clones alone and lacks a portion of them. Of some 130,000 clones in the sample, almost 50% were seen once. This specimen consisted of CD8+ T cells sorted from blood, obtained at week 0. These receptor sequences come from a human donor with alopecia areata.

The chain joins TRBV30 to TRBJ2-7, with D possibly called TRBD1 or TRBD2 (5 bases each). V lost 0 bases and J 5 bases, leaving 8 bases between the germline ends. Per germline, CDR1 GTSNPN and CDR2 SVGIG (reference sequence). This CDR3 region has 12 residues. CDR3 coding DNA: TGTGCCTGGAGTGTTCTGGGGGACGAGCAGTACTTC. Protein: CAWSVLGDEQYF.

The chain's CDR3 is CASSLSGELRYEQYF. The CDR3 DNA follows: TGTGCCAGCAGCTTATCGGGGGAATTACGCTACGAGCAGTACTTC. This rearrangement joins TRBV7-9 to TRBJ2-7; perhaps TRBD2 as D (6 bases). Trimming pared 2 bases from V and 3 bases from J, leaving 14 bases between. The CDR3 contains 15 residues. CDR1 and CDR2 from the germline V gene are SEHNR and FQNEAQ (reference sequence).

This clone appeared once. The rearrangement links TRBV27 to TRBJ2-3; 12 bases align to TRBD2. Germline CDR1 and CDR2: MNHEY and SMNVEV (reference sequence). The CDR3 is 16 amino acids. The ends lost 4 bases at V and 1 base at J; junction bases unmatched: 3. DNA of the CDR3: TGTGCCAGCAGTTCGAGGACTAGCGGGGGCACAGATACGCAGTATTTT. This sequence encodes CASSSRTSGGTDTQYF.

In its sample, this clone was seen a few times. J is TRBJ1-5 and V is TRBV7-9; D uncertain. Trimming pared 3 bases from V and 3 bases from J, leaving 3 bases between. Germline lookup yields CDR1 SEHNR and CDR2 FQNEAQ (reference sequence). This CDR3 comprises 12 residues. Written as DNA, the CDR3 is TGTGCCAGCAGCTTTATCAATCAGCCCCAGCATTTT. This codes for CASSFINQPQHF.

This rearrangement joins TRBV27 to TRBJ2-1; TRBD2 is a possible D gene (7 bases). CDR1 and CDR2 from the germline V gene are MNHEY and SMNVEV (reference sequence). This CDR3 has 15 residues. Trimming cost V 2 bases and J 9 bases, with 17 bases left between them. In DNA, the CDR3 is TGTGCCAGCAGTTTAGGGGGGGGCGCAACTAGTGAGCAGTTCTTC. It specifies CASSLGGGATSEQFF.

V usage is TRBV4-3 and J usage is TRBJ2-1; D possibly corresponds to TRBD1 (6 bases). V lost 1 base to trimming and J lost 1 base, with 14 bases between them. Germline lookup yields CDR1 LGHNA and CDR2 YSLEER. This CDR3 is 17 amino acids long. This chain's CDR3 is CASSQARPRGSYNEQFF. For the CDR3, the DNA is TGCGCCAGCAGCCAAGCCCGCCCCAGGGGTTCCTACAATGAGCAGTTCTTC.

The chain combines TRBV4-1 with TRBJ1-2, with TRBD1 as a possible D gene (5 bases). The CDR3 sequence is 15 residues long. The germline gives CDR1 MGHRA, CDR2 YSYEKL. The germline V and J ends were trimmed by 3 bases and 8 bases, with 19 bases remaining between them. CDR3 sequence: CASSHDRPGAGGYTF. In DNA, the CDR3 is TGCGCCAGCAGCCACGACAGACCCGGGGCGGGAGGCTACACCTTC.

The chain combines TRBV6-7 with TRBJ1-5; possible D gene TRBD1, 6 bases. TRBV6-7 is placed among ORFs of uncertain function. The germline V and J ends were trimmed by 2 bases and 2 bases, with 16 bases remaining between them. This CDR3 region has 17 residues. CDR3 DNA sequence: TGTGCCAGCAGTTACGTGGCAGGGGCGGCGGGCAATCAGCCCCAGCATTTT. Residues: CASSYVAGAAGNQPQHF.

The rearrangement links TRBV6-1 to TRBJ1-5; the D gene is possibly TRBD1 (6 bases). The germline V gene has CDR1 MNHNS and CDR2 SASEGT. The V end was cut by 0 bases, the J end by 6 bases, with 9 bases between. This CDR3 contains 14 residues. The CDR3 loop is CASSEASGAQPQHF. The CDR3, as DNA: TGTGCCAGCAGTGAAGCGTCAGGGGCTCAGCCCCAGCATTTT.

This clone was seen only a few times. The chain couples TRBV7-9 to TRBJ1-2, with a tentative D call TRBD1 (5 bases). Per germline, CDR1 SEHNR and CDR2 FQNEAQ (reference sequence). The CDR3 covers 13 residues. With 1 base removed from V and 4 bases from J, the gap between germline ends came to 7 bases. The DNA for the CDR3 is TGTGCCAGCAGCTTAGGAGACAGCTATGGCTACACCTTC. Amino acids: CASSLGDSYGYTF.

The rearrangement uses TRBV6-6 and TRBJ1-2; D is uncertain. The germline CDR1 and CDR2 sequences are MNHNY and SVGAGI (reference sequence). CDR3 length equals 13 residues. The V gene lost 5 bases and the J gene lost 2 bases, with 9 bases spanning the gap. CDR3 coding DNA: TGTGCCAGCAGTGACGGAGAGAACTATGGCTACACCTTC. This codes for CASSDGENYGYTF.

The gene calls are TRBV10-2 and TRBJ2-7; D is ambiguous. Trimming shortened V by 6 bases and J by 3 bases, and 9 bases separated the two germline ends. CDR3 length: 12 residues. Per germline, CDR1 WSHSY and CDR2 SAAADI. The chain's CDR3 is CASSPGFYEQYF. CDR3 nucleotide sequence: TGCGCCAGCAGCCCCGGATTCTACGAGCAGTACTTC.

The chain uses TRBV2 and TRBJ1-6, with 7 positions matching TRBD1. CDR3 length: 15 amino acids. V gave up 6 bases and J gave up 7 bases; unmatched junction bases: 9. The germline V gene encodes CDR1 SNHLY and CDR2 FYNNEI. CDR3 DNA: TGTGCCAGCAGGTTGACAGGGATCGGGAATTCACCCCTCCACTTT. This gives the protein CASRLTGIGNSPLHF.

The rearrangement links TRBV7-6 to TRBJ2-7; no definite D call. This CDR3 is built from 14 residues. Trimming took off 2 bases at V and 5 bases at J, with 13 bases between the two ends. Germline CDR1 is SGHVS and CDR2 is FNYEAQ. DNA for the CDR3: TGTGCCAGCAGCTTATCCCCTGCCGCGCACGAGCAGTACTTC. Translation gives CASSLSPAAHEQYF.

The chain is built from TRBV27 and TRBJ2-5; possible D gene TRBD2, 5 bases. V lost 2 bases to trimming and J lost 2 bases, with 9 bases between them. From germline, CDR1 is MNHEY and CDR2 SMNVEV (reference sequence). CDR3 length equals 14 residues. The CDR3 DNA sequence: TGTGCCAGCAGTTTAGGGAGTTCTCAAGAGACCCAGTACTTC. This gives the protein CASSLGSSQETQYF.

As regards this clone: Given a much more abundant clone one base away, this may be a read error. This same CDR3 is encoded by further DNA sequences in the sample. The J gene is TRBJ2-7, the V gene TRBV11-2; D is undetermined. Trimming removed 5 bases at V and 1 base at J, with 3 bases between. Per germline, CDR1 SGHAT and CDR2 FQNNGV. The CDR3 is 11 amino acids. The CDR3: CASSESYEQYF. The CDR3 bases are TGTGCCAGCAGCGAGTCCTACGAGCAGTACTTC.

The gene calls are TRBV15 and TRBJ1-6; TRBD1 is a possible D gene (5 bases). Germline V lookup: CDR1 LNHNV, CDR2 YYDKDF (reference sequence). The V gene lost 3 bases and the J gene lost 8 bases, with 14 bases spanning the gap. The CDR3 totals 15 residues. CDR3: CATSSALRGDSPLHF. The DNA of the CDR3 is TGTGCCACCAGCAGCGCCCTCCGAGGGGATTCACCCCTCCACTTT. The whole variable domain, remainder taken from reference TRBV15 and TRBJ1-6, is DAMVIQNPRYQVTQFGKPVTLSCSQTLNHNVMYWYQQKSSQAPKLLFHYYDKDFNNEADTPDNFQSRRPNTSFCFLDIRSPGLGDTAMYLCATSSALRGDSPLHFGNGTRLTVT.